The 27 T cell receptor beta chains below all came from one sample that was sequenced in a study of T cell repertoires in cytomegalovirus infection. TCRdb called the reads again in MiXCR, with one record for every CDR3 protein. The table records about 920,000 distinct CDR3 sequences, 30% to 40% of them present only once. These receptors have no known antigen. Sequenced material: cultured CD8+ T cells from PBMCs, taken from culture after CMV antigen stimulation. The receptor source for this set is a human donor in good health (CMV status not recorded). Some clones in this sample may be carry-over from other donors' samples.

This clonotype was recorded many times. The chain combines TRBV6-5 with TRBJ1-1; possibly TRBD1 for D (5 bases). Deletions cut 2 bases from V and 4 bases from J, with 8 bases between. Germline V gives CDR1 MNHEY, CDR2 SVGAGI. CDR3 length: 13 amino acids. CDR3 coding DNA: TGTGCCAGCAGTTACAGGGGCGGCACTGAAGCTTTCTTT. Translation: CASSYRGGTEAFF.

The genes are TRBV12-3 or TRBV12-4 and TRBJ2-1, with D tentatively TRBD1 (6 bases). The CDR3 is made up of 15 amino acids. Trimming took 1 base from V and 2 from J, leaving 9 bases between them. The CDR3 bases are TGTGCCAGCAGTTTAGACAGGGAGACCTACAATGAGCAGTTCTTC. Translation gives CASSLDRETYNEQFF.

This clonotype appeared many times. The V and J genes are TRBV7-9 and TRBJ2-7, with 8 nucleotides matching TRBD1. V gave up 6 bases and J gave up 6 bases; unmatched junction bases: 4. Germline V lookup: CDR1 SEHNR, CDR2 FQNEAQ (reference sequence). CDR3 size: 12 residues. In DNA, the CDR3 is TGTGCCAGCAGTCCGGACAGGGCCGAGCAGTACTTC. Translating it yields CASSPDRAEQYF.

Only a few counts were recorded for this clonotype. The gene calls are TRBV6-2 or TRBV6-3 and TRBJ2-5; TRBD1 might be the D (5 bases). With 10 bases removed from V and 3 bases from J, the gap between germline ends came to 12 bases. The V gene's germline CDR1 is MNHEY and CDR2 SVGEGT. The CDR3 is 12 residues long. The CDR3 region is CATSGREETQYF. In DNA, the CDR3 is TGTGCCACGTCGGGCAGGGAAGAGACCCAGTACTTC.

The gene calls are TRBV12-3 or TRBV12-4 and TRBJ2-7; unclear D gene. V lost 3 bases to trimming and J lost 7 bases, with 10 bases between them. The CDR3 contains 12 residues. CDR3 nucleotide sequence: TGTGCCAGCAGTTTGGGGTTTGGAGAGCAGTACTTC. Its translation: CASSLGFGEQYF.

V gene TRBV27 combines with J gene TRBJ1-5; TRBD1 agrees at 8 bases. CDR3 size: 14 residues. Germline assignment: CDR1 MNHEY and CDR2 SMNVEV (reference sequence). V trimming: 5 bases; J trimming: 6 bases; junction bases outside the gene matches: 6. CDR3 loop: CASSLDRGSQPQHF. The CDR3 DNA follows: TGTGCCAGCAGTCTCGACAGGGGTAGTCAGCCCCAGCATTTT.

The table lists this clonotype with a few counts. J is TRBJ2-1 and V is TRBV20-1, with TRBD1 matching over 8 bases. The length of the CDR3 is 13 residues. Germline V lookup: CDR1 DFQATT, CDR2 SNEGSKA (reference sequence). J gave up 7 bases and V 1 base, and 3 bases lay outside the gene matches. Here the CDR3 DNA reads TGCAGTGCTAGAGGGCAGGGGGCGAATGAGCAGTTCTTC. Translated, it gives CSARGQGANEQFF.

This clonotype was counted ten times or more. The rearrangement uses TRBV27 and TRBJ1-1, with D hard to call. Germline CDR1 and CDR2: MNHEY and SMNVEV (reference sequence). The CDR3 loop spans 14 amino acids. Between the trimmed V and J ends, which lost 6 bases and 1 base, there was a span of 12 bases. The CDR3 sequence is CASSLGRKNTEAFF. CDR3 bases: TGTGCCAGCAGCTTAGGTAGGAAGAACACTGAAGCTTTCTTT.

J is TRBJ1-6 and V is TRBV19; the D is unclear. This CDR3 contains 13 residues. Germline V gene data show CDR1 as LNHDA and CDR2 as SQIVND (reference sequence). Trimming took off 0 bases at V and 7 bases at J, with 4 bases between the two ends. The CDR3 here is CASSIDRNSPLHF. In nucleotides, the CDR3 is TGTGCCAGTAGTATAGACCGGAATTCACCCCTCCACTTT.

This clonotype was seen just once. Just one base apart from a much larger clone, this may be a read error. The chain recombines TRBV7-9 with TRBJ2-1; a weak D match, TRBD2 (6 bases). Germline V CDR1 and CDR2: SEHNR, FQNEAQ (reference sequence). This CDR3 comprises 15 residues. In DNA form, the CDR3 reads TGTGCCAGCAGCCTGGGCGGGGAGCCCTACAGTGAGCAGTTCTTC. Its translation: CASSLGGEPYSEQFF.

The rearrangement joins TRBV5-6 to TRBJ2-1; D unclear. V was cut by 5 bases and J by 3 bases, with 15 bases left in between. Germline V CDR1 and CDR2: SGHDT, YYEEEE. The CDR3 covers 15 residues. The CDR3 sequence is CASRWAKKGYNEQFF. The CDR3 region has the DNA TGTGCCAGCAGGTGGGCGAAAAAAGGCTACAATGAGCAGTTCTTC.

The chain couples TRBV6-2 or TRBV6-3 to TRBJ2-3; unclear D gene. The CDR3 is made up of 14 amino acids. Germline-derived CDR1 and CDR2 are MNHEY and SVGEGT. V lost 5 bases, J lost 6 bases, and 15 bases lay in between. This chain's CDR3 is CASSLGPGLDTQYF. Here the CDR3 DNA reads TGTGCCAGCAGTCTTGGGCCAGGCCTTGATACGCAGTATTTT.

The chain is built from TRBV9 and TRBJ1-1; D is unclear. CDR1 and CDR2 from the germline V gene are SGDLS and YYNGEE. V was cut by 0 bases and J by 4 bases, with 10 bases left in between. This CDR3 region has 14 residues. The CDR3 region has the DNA TGTGCCAGCAGCGTAGAAGGTCGCGGCACTGAAGCTTTCTTT. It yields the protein CASSVEGRGTEAFF.

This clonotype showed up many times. The CDR3 protein is CASSRIRTENTEAFF. The DNA of the CDR3 is TGTGCCAGCAGTCGTATCAGGACGGAAAACACTGAAGCTTTCTTT. The genes are TRBV6-2 or TRBV6-3 and TRBJ1-1; no clear D. Germline V gives CDR1 MNHEY, CDR2 SVGEGT. Trimming removed 5 bases at V and 2 bases at J, with 15 bases between. The CDR3 extends over 15 amino acids.

The CDR3 DNA follows: TGCGCCAGCAGCCAAGACGGAACTAGCGGGGGACCGAACACCGGGGAGCTGTTTTTT. Its translation is CASSQDGTSGGPNTGELFF. V is TRBV4-1 and J is TRBJ2-2, with 11 bases lining up with TRBD2. This CDR3 comprises 19 residues. V shed 0 bases, J shed 0 bases, and the junction held 6 bases outside the gene matches. Per the germline V gene, CDR1 is MGHRA and CDR2 is YSYEKL.

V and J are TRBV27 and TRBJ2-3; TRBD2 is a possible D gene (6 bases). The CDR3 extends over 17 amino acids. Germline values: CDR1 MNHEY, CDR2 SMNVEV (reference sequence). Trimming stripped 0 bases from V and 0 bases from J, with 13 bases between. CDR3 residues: CASSLSPVAGSTDTQYF. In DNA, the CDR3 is TGTGCCAGCAGTTTATCCCCCGTCGCGGGAAGCACAGATACGCAGTATTTT.

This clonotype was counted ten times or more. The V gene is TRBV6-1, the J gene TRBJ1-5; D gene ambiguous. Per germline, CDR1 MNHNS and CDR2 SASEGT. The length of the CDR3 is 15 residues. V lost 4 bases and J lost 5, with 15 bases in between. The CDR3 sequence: CASSVASVRYQPQHF. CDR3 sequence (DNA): TGTGCCAGCAGTGTTGCATCGGTCCGATATCAGCCCCAGCATTTT.

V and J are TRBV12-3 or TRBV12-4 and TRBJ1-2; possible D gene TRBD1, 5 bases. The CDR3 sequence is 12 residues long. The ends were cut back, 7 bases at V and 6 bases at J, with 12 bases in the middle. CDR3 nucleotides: TGTGCCAGCACCCGGGGCATCGATGGCTACACCTTC. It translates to CASTRGIDGYTF.

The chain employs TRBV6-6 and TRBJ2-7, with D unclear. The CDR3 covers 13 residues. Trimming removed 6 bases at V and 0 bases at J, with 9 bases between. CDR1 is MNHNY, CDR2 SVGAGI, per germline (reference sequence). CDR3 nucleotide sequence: TGTGCCAGCAGCCCCCAGGTCTCCTACGAGCAGTACGTC. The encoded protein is CASSPQVSYEQYV.

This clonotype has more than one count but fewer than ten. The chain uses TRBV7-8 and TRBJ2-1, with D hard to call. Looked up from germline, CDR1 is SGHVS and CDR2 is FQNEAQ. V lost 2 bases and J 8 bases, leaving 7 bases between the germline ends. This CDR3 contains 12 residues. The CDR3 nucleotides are TGTGCCAGCAGCTTACAGGACCATGAGCAGTTCTTC. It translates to CASSLQDHEQFF. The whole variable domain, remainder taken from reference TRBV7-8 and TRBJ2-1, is GAGVSQSPRYKVAKRGQDVALRCDPISGHVSLFWYQQALGQGPEFLTYFQNEAQLDKSGLPSDRFFAERPEGSVSTLKIQRTQQEDSAVYLCASSLQDHEQFFGPGTRLTVL.

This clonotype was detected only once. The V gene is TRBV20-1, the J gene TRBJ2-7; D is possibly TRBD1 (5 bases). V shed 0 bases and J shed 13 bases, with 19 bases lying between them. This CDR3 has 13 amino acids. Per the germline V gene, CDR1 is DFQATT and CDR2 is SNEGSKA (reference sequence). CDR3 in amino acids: CSARDRASPISYF. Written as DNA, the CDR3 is TGCAGTGCTAGAGACAGGGCCAGCCCTATTTCTTACTTC.

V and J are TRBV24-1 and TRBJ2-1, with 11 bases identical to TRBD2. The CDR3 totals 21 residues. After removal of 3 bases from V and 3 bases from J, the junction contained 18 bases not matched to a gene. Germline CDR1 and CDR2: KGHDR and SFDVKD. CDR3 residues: CATSDPRIAGGINLDYNEQFF. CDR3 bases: TGTGCCACCAGTGATCCCCGCATAGCGGGGGGGATTAACCTAGACTACAATGAGCAGTTCTTC.

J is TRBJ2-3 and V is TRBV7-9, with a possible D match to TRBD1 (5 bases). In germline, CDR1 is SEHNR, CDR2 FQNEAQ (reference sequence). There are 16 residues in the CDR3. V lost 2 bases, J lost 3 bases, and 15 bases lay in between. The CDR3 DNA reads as TGTGCCAGCAGCTTATTAGGGCAGGGCGGAACAGATACGCAGTATTTT. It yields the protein CASSLLGQGGTDTQYF.

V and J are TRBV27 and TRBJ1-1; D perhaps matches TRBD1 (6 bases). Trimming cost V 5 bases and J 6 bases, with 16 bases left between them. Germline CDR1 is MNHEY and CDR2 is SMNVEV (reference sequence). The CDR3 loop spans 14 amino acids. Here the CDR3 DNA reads TGTGCCAGCAGTGTCCGGGGGGCCAGGTCTGAAGCTTTCTTT. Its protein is CASSVRGARSEAFF.

Here the CDR3 reads CASSSRDTLGHEQYF. The CDR3 DNA sequence: TGTGCCAGCAGCTCTCGGGACACCCTTGGGCACGAGCAGTACTTC. The V gene is TRBV7-9, the J gene TRBJ2-7; a weak D match, TRBD1 (6 bases). Per germline, CDR1 SEHNR and CDR2 FQNEAQ (reference sequence). Trimming took 4 bases from V and 5 from J, leaving 18 bases between them. The CDR3 is 15 residues long.

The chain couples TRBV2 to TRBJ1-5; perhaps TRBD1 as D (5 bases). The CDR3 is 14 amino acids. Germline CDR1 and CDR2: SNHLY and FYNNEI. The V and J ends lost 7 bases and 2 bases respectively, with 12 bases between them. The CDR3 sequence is CASIPARGNQPQHF. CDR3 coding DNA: TGTGCCAGCATTCCGGCCAGGGGCAATCAGCCCCAGCATTTT.

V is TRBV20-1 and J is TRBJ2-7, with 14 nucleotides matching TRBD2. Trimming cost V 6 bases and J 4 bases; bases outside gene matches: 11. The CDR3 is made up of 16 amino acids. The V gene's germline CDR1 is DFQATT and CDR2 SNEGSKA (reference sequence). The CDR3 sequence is CSAEGLAGATVYEQYF. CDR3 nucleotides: TGCAGTGCGGAGGGACTAGCGGGGGCCACCGTTTACGAGCAGTACTTC.